Below, 4 T cell receptor beta chains from the same sample are listed, as sequenced in a study of cytomegalovirus exposure and HLA in healthy donors (dated by TCRdb to about 2017). The library was obtained by the immunoSEQ multiplex PCR assay. The multiplex PCR relied on a mix of 60 forward primers for TCR Vbeta segments and 13 reverse primers for TCR Jbeta segments. The clones in this table, taken by TCRdb from immuneACCESS, are in-frame only. Not every clone is retained; where verified, under half of the shortfall comes from an unresolved V gene, and the cause of the rest is unknown. This sample is represented by under 200,000 clones; roughly 80% of them were singletons. The ten largest clones capture about 2.5% of the sample. The sequencing sample was made of PBMCs. These receptors all stem from a male donor in good health and CMV-seronegative.

J is TRBJ1-2 and V is TRBV18; 8 nucleotides agree with TRBD1. The ends lost 4 bases at V and 3 bases at J; junction bases unmatched: 4. Looked up from germline, CDR1 is KGHSH and CDR2 is LQKENI. The CDR3 is 14 amino acids. The CDR3 spells CASSQETGDYGYTF. CDR3 nucleotide sequence: TGTGCCAGCTCACAGGAGACAGGGGACTATGGCTACACCTTC.

The V call is TRBV7-2, the J call TRBJ2-7, with 13 bases fitting TRBD2. The trim removed 1 base at V and 6 bases at J, leaving 3 bases unmatched. The germline V gene has CDR1 SGHTA and CDR2 FQGNSA. The CDR3 has 15 residues. CDR3 in DNA: TGTGCCAGCAGCTTAGGACTAGCGGGGGGCGGCGAGCAGTACTTC. This translates into CASSLGLAGGGEQYF.

In DNA, the CDR3 is TGCGCCAGCAGCCAGGGGGGCGGGAGAAGAGAGACCCAGTACTTC. Translating gives CASSQGGGRRETQYF. The chain joins TRBV4-1 to TRBJ2-5, with D perhaps TRBD2 (7 bases). This CDR3 region has 15 residues. V lost 3 bases and J 4 bases, leaving 15 bases between the germline ends. Per germline, CDR1 MGHRA and CDR2 YSYEKL.

This clone appeared a single time. The J gene is TRBJ2-1, the V gene TRBV5-1; tentative D call: TRBD2 (6 bases). The CDR3 is 14 amino acids. V lost 5 bases to trimming and J lost 6 bases, with 15 bases between them. CDR1 and CDR2 from the germline V gene are SGHRS and YFSETQ. DNA for the CDR3: TGCGCCAGCAGACGGAGTCCTAGCGTCAATGAGCAGTTCTTC. Its protein product is CASRRSPSVNEQFF. Filled out from reference TRBV5-1 and TRBJ2-1, the complete variable domain reads KAGVTQTPRYLIKTRGQQVTLSCSPISGHRSVSWYQQTPGQGLQFLFEYFSETQRNKGNFPGRFSGRQFSNSRSEMNVSTLELGDSALYLCASRRSPSVNEQFFGPGTRLTVL.